This TCR beta chain was captured in a study of blood T cell repertoires in COVID-19. CDR1 is MNHEY, CDR2 SMNVEV, per germline (reference sequence). The ends were cut back, 6 bases at V and 7 bases at J, with 10 bases in the middle. This CDR3 region has 12 residues. Profiled with immunoSEQ multiplex PCR; TCRdb holds only in-frame clones, not every one. The table shows hundreds of thousands of clones, with roughly nine tenths occurring only once. This TCR derives from a woman aged 45-59 years in a cohort exposed to, infected with or recovered from COVID-19 (not recorded which). Sequenced input: PBMCs or T cells enriched from blood (not recorded which). The V and J genes are TRBV27 and TRBJ2-1; TRBD2 is a possible D gene (6 bases). In DNA, the CDR3 is TGTGCCAGCAGACTAGCTCGGAATGAGCAGTTCTTC. Translating gives CASRLARNEQFF.